The T cell receptor (beta chain) under discussion was sequenced for a study of CD8+CD57+ T cells in acquired aplastic anemia. Genomic DNA constituted the template upon which TCR beta VDJ and CDR3 profiling was performed. Each CDR3 protein is one row after TCRdb ran MiXCR on the reads. There are 150,000 to 200,000 distinct CDR3 sequences in the sample; 45% to 55% occur only once, and approximately 3% lies in the top ten. This clonotype was seen many times. Germline V CDR1 and CDR2: SGHAT, FQNNGV. CDR3 size: 16 residues. After removal of 0 bases from V and 3 bases from J, the junction contained 6 bases not matched to a gene. Patients chosen for sequencing had CD8+CD57+ cells that had expanded, as shown by flow cytometry.

V and J are TRBV11-2 and TRBJ2-3; the match to TRBD2 covers 7 bases. The receptor comes from a human donor with aplastic anemia. Sample: sorted CD4+, CD8+, or CD8+CD57+ T cells (not recorded which) from PBMCs. For the CDR3, the DNA is TGTGCCAGCAGCTTAGAGGGCGGGAGTAGGACAGATACGCAGTATTTT. Translated: CASSLEGGSRTDTQYF.